This is a list of T cell receptor beta chains from one sample in a study of OX40 agonist ivuxolimab in advanced cancers. Data came from immunoSEQ multiplex PCR; TCRdb stores just in-frame clones and leaves some out. The table records some 60,000 clones, roughly nine tenths of them present only once. Sequenced here: CD4+ or CD8+ T cells sorted from blood, sampled in a trial of the OX40 agonist ivuxolimab. The receptors originated from an adult with an advanced solid tumor such as melanoma, head and neck, liver or kidney cancer. The CDR3 runs from the conserved cysteine through the conserved F or W. Each record gives: J gene, CDR3 length, V gene, clone size, D gene, CDR3 protein, CDR3 DNA. A D gene is named only where the DNA matches it firmly. Clone size appears in some rows only: once, few, many, or a class for an expanded clone.

TRBJ1-2 17 TRBV10-3 NA TRBD1 CAISALSRTGERYGYTF TGTGCCATCAGTGCGTTATCCCGGACAGGGGAGCGATATGGCTACACCTTC
TRBJ1-5 15 TRBV19 NA NA CASRDPQGGGQPQHF TGTGCCAGTAGAGACCCGCAGGGAGGAGGTCAGCCCCAGCATTTT
TRBJ2-7 13 TRBV6-5 few NA CASNKGYSYEQYF TGTGCCAGCAATAAGGGATATTCCTACGAGCAGTACTTC
TRBJ2-3 16 TRBV7-6 NA NA CASRAGPPLGADTQYF TGTGCCAGCAGAGCCGGGCCGCCATTAGGGGCAGATACGCAGTATTTT
TRBJ1-5 14 TRBV6-6 NA TRBD1 CASSYQGANQPQHF TGTGCCAGCAGTTACCAGGGGGCAAATCAGCCCCAGCATTTT
TRBJ2-1 15 TRBV11-2 NA NA CASSLGLQGYNEQFF TGTGCCAGCAGCTTAGGATTGCAGGGTTACAATGAGCAGTTCTTC
TRBJ1-6 16 TRBV7-2 NA NA CASSPAGSSYNSPLHF TGTGCCAGCAGTCCTGCAGGGAGCTCCTATAATTCACCCCTCCACTTT
TRBJ2-2 12 TRBV19 NA NA CASSELTGELFF TGTGCCAGTAGTGAGTTAACCGGGGAGCTGTTTTTT
TRBJ2-7 11 TRBV6-5 NA NA CASTAGYEQYF TGTGCCAGCACAGCCGGCTACGAGCAGTACTTC
TRBJ2-1 14 TRBV6-6 NA NA CASSFRSGNNEQFF TGTGCCAGCAGTTTTCGGTCAGGGAACAATGAGCAGTTCTTC
TRBJ1-1 12 TRBV5-4 NA NA CASSQDHKPAFF TGCGCCAGCAGCCAAGATCACAAGCCTGCTTTCTTT
TRBJ2-3 16 TRBV29-1 NA TRBD2 CSVDRAGGMATDTQYF TGCAGCGTTGATAGAGCGGGGGGGATGGCCACAGATACGCAGTATTTT